This T cell receptor beta chain was documented in a study of blood T cell repertoires in COVID-19. About the research overall: The samples span acute and convalescent COVID-19 from the United States, Italy and Spain. Sources were T cells, B-cell-depleted T cells, or PBMCs; the material itself was cDNA or gDNA.

CDR1 and CDR2 from the germline V gene are LNHDA and SQIVND (reference sequence). Trimming took 7 bases from V and 9 from J, leaving 13 bases between them. This CDR3 region has 13 residues. Per the study methods: For nucleated cells, counts were estimated from reference gene primer amplification. Sequencing used immunoSEQ multiplex PCR; TCRdb keeps in-frame clones, though not all of them. V and J calls and clone size are those listed in that table; D and trimming were worked out from the DNA. The sample records 30,000 or so clones, roughly 90% being singletons. This receptor was obtained from a woman in her forties with active or convalescent COVID-19. This sequence joins TRBV19 and TRBJ1-6, with D perhaps matching TRBD1 (6 bases). Sequencing used peripheral blood. This chain's CDR3 is CASNTGMVSPLHF. CDR3 DNA: TGTGCCAGTAATACAGGGATGGTTTCACCCCTCCACTTT.